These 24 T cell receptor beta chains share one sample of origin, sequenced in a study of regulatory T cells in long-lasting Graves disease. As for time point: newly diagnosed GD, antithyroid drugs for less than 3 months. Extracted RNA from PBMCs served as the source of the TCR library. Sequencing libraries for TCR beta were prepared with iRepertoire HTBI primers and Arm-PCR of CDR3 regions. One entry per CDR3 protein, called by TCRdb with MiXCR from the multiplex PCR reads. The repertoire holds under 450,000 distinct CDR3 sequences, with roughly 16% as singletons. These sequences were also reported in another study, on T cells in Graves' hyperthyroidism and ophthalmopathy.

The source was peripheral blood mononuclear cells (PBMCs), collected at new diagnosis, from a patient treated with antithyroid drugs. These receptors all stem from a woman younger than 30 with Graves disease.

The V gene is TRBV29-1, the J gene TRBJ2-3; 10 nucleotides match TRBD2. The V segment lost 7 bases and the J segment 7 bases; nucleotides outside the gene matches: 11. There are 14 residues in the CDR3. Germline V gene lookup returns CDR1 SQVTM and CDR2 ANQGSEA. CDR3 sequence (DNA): TGCAGCGGGTTGCTAGCGGGAGATAGGTATACGCAGTATTTT. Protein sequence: CSGLLAGDRYTQYF.

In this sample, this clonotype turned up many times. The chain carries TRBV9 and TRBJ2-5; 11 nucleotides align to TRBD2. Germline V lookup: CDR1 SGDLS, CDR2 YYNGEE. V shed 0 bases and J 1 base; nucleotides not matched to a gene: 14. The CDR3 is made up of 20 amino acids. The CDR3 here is CASSVGVAPGLAVTQETQYF. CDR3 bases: TGTGCCAGCAGCGTAGGGGTAGCCCCGGGACTAGCGGTTACCCAAGAGACCCAGTACTTC.

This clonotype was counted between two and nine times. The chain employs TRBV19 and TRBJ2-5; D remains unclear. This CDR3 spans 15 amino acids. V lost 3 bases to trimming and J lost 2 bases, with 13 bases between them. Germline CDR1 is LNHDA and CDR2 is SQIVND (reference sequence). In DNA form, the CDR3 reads TGTGCCAGTAGTATGGTTTCCGGGTCACAAGAGACCCAGTACTTC. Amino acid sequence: CASSMVSGSQETQYF.

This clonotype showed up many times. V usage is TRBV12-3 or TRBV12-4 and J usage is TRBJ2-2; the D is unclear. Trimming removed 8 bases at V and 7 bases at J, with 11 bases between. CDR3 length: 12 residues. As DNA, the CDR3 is TGTGCCAGCTCCCGTGGTATCGGGGAGCTGTTTTTT. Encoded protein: CASSRGIGELFF.

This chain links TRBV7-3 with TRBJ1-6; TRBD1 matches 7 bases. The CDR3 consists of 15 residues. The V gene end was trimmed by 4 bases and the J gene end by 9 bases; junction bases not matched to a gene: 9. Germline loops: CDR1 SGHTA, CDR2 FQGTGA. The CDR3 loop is CASSSAGTAGSPLHF. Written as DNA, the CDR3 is TGTGCCAGCAGCTCCGCCGGGACAGCGGGTTCACCCCTCCACTTT.

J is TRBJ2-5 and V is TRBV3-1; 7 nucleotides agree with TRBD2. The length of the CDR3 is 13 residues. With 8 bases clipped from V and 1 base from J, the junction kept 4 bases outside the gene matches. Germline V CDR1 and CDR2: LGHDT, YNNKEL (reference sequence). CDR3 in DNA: TGTGCCAGCGGCGGGGGAATCCAAGAGACCCAGTACTTC. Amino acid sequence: CASGGGIQETQYF.

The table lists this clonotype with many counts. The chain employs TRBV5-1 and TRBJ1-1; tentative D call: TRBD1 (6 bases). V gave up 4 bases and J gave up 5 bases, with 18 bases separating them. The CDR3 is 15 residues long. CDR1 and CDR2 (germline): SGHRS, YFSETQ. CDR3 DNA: TGCGCCAGCAGCATAAACGCCGACAGGAGGACTGAAGCTTTCTTT. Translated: CASSINADRRTEAFF.

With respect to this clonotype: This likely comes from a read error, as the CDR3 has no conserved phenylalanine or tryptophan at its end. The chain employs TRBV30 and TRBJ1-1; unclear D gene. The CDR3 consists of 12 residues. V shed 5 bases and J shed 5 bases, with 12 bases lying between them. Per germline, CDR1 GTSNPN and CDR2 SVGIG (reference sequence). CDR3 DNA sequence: TGTGCCTGGGGCCCACTCCGAACTGAAGCTTTCCTT. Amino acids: CAWGPLRTEAFL.

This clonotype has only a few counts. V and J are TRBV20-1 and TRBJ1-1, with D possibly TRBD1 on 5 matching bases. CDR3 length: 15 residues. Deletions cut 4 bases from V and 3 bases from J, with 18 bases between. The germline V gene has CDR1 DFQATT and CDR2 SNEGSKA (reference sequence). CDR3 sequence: CSAIGGGGYDTEAFF. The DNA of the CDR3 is TGCAGTGCTATTGGCGGGGGAGGGTACGACACTGAAGCTTTCTTT.

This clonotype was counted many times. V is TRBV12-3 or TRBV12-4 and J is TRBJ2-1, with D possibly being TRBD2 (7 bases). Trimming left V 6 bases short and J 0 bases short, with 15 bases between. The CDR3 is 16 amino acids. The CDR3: CASSRGGPSSYNEQFF. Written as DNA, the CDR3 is TGTGCCAGCAGCCGCGGGGGCCCCAGCTCCTACAATGAGCAGTTCTTC.

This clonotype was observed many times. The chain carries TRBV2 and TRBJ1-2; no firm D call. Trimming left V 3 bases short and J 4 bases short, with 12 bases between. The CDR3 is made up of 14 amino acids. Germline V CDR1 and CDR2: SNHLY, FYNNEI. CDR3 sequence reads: CASSEAGRSYGYTF. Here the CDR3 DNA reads TGTGCCAGCAGTGAGGCAGGTCGCAGCTATGGCTACACCTTC.

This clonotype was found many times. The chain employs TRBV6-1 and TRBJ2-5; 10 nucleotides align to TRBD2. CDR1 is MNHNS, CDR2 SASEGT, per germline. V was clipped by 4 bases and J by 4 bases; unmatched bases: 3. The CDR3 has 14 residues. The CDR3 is CASSASGSRETQYF. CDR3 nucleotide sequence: TGTGCCAGCAGTGCTAGCGGGAGTCGAGAGACCCAGTACTTC.

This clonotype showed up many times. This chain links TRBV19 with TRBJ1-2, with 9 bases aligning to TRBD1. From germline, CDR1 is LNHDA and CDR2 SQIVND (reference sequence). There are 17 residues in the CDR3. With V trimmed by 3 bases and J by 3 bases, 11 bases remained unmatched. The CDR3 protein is CASSMFGTGLSDYGYTF. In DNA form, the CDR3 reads TGTGCCAGTAGTATGTTTGGGACAGGGCTCTCGGACTATGGCTACACCTTC. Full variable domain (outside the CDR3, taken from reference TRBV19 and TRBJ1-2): DGGITQSPKYLFRKEGQNVTLSCEQNLNHDAMYWYRQDPGQGLRLIYYSQIVNDFQKGDIAEGYSVSREKKESFPLTVTSAQKNPTAFYLCASSMFGTGLSDYGYTFGSGTRLTVV.

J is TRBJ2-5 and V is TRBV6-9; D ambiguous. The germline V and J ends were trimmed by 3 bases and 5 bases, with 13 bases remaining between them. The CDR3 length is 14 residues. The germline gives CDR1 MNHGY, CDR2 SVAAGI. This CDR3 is CASSYAGVKETQYF. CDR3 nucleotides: TGTGCCAGCAGTTACGCCGGCGTAAAGGAGACCCAGTACTTC.

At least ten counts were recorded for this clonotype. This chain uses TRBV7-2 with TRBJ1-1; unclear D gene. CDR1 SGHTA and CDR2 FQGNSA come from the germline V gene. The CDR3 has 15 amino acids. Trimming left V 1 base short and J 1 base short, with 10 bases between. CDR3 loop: CASSLVGFGNTEAFF. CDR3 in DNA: TGTGCCAGCAGCTTAGTGGGTTTCGGGAACACTGAAGCTTTCTTT. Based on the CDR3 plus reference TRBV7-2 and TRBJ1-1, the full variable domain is GAGVSQSPSNKVTEKGKDVELRCDPISGHTALYWYRQSLGQGLEFLIYFQGNSAPDKSGLPSDRFSAERTGGSVSTLTIQRTQQEDSAVYLCASSLVGFGNTEAFFGQGTRLTVV.

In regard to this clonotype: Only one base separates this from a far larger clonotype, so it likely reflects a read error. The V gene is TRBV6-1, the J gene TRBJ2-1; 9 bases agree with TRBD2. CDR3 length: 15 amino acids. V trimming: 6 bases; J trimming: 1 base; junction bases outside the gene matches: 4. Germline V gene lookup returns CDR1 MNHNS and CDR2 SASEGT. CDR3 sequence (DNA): TGTGCCAGCAGGTATAGCGGGAGTTCCTACAATGAGCAGTTCTTC. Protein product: CASRYSGSSYNEQFF.

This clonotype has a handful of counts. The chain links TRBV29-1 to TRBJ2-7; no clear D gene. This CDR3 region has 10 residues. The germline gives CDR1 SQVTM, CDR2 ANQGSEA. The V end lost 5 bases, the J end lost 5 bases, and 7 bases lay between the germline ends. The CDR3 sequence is CSVWANEQYF. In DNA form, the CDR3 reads TGCAGCGTTTGGGCCAACGAGCAGTACTTC.

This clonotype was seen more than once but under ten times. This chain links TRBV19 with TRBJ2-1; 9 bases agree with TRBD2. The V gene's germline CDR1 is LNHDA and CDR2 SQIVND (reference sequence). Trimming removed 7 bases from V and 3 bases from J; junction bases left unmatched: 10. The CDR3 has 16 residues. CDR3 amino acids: CASTRTSANLYNEQFF. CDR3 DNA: TGTGCCAGTACCCGGACTAGCGCAAACCTCTACAATGAGCAGTTCTTC. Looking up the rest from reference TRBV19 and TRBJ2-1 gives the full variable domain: DGGITQSPKYLFRKEGQNVTLSCEQNLNHDAMYWYRQDPGQGLRLIYYSQIVNDFQKGDIAEGYSVSREKKESFPLTVTSAQKNPTAFYLCASTRTSANLYNEQFFGPGTRLTVL.

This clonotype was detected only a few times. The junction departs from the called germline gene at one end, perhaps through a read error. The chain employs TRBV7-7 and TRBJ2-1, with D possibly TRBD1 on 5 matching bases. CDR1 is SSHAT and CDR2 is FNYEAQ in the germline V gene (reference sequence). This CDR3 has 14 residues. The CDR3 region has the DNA TGTGCTAGCAGCCCCCAGGGTCTCGGCAATGAGCAGTTCTTC. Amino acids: CASSPQGLGNEQFF.

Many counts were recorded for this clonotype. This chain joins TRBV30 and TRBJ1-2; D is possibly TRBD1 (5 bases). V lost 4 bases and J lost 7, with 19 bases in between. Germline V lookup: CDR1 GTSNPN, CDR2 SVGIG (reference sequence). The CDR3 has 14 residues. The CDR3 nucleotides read TGTGCCTGGATCTCAGTCGGGGGGAGTGGTGGCTACACCTTC. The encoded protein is CAWISVGGSGGYTF.

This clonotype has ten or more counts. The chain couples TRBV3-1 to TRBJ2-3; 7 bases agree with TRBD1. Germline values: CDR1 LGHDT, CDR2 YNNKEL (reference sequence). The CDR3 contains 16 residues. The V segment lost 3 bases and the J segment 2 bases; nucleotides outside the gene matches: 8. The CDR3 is CASSHHKGQTTDTQYF. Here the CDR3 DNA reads TGTGCCAGCAGCCACCACAAGGGACAGACCACAGATACGCAGTATTTT.

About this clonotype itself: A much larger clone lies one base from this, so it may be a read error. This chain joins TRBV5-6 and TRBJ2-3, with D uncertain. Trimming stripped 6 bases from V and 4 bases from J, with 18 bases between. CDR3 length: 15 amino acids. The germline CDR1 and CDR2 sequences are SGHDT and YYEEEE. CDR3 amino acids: CASTPTGNGSDTQYF. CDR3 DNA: TGTGCCAGCACCCCGACTGGGAACGGTTCAGATACGCAGTATTTT. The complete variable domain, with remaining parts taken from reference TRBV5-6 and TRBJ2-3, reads DAGVTQSPTHLIKTRGQQVTLRCSPKSGHDTVSWYQQALGQGPQFIFQYYEEEERQRGNFPDRFSGHQFPNYSSELNVNALLLGDSALYLCASTPTGNGSDTQYFGPGTRLTVL.

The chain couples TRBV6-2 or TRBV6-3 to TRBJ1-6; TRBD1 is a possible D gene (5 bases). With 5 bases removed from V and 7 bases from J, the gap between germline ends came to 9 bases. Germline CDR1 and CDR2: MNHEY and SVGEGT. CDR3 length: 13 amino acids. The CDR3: CASSDSSNSPLHF. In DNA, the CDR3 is TGTGCCAGCAGTGACAGTTCGAATTCACCCCTCCACTTT.

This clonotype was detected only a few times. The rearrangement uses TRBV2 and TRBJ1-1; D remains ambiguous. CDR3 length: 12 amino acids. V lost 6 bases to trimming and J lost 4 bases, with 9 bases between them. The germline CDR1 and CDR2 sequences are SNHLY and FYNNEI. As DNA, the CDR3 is TGTGCCAGCAGAAGGGTCGCCACTGAAGCTTTCTTT. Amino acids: CASRRVATEAFF. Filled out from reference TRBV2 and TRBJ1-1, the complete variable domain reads EPEVTQTPSHQVTQMGQEVILRCVPISNHLYFYWYRQILGQKVEFLVSFYNNEISEKSEIFDDQFSVERPDGSNFTLKIRSTKLEDSAMYFCASRRVATEAFFGQGTRLTVV.